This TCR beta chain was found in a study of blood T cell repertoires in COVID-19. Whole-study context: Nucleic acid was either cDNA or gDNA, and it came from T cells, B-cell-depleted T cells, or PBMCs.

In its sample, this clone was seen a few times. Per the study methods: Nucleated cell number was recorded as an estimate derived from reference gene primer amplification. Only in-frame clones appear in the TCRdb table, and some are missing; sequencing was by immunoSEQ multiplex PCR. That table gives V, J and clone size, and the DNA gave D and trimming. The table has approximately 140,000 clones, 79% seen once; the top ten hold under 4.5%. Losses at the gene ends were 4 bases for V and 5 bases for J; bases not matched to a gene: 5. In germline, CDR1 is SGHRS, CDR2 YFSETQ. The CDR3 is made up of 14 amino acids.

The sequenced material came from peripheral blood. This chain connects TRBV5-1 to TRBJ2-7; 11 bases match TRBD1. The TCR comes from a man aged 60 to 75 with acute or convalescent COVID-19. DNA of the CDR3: TGCGCCAGCAGCAGGACAGGGGGCGGCAACGAGCAGTACTTC. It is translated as CASSRTGGGNEQYF.